Shown below are 14 T cell receptor beta chains from a single sample sequenced in a study of blood T cell repertoires in COVID-19. Data came from immunoSEQ multiplex PCR; TCRdb stores just in-frame clones and leaves some out. This sample has 340,000 or so clones, with about nine tenths found just once. Material: peripheral blood. These receptors were collected from a man in his fifties with active or convalescent COVID-19.

The chain joins TRBV20-1 to TRBJ2-7, with 10 bases aligning to TRBD1. This CDR3 spans 11 amino acids. Per germline, CDR1 DFQATT and CDR2 SNEGSKA (reference sequence). J was trimmed by 6 bases and V by 7 bases; bases with no gene match: 3. The CDR3 region is CSGQGAREQYF. The DNA of the CDR3 is TGCAGTGGACAGGGGGCACGCGAGCAGTACTTC.

Here the CDR3 reads CASSYGTDLTDTQYF. In DNA, the CDR3 is TGTGCCAGCAGTTACGGGACAGATTTAACAGATACGCAGTATTTT. V gene TRBV6-2 or TRBV6-3 combines with J gene TRBJ2-3; 7 positions agree with TRBD1. This CDR3 is built from 15 residues. Unmatched junction bases numbered 5, after V lost 2 bases and J lost 3 bases. Germline loops: CDR1 MNHEY, CDR2 SVGEGT.

The chain uses TRBV5-1 and TRBJ2-1; D perhaps matches TRBD1 (7 bases). Germline CDR1 and CDR2: SGHRS and YFSETQ. Trimming left V 4 bases short and J 7 bases short, with 21 bases between. CDR3 size: 16 residues. For the CDR3, the DNA is TGCGCCAGCAGCCTTCAGACAGGGAGGTTGAGTAATGAGCAGTTCTTC. This gives the protein CASSLQTGRLSNEQFF. The whole variable domain, remainder taken from reference TRBV5-1 and TRBJ2-1, is KAGVTQTPRYLIKTRGQQVTLSCSPISGHRSVSWYQQTPGQGLQFLFEYFSETQRNKGNFPGRFSGRQFSNSRSEMNVSTLELGDSALYLCASSLQTGRLSNEQFFGPGTRLTVL.

The CDR3 spells CASSERTGVVKTQYF. The CDR3 DNA reads as TGTGCCAGCAGTGAGCGGACAGGGGTGGTAAAGACCCAGTACTTC. The V call is TRBV2, the J call TRBJ2-5; 9 bases are shared with TRBD1. J gave up 6 bases and V 3 bases, and 8 bases lay outside the gene matches. CDR1 and CDR2 from the germline V gene are SNHLY and FYNNEI. The CDR3 spans 15 residues.

This chain connects TRBV6-6 to TRBJ1-1; no clear D gene. CDR1 MNHNY and CDR2 SVGAGI come from the germline V gene (reference sequence). V gave up 2 bases and J gave up 3 bases, with 16 bases separating them. This CDR3 is built from 16 residues. The chain's CDR3 is CASSYTPQRGDTEAFF. CDR3 sequence (DNA): TGTGCCAGCAGTTACACGCCGCAGCGCGGGGACACTGAAGCTTTCTTT.

As regards this clone: Other DNA sequences within the sample encode an identical CDR3. This sequence joins TRBV9 and TRBJ1-2; no clear D gene. Germline loops: CDR1 SGDLS, CDR2 YYNGEE. Trimming pared 0 bases from V and 0 bases from J, leaving 9 bases between. The length of the CDR3 is 15 residues. The CDR3 DNA reads TGTGCCAGCAGCGTAGATCCCGGTTCTAACTATGGCTACACCTTC. Translation: CASSVDPGSNYGYTF.

Only one count was recorded for this clone. The rearrangement links TRBV6-5 to TRBJ1-2, with D hard to call. The CDR3 is 15 residues long. Trimming took off 4 bases at V and 2 bases at J, with 14 bases between the two ends. Per germline, CDR1 MNHEY and CDR2 SVGAGI. The CDR3 region has the DNA TGTGCCAGCAGTTCCCCTCGAGGGTCCAACTATGGCTACACCTTC. This sequence encodes CASSSPRGSNYGYTF.

This sequence joins TRBV6-5 and TRBJ1-4; D is possibly TRBD1 (5 bases). V was shortened by 4 bases and J by 7 bases, with 13 bases between the two germline ends. CDR3 length: 14 residues. Per the germline V gene, CDR1 is MNHEY and CDR2 is SVGAGI. CDR3 amino acids: CASSSTEFSEKLFF. The CDR3 region has the DNA TGTGCCAGCAGTTCGACAGAGTTTAGTGAAAAACTGTTTTTT.

The genes are TRBV6-1 and TRBJ1-2, with TRBD1 as a possible D gene (6 bases). There are 14 residues in the CDR3. V gave up 1 base and J gave up 8 bases, with 14 bases separating them. Germline V gene lookup returns CDR1 MNHNS and CDR2 SASEGT. CDR3 bases: TGTGCCAGCAGTGAAGGGCAAAGGGGGGGAGGCTACACCTTC. The encoded protein is CASSEGQRGGGYTF.

The J gene is TRBJ2-7, the V gene TRBV5-1, with 10 bases lining up with TRBD2. From germline, CDR1 is SGHRS and CDR2 YFSETQ. This CDR3 is 15 amino acids long. The junction had 8 bases not matched to a gene; V was cut back by 4 bases and J by 4 bases. The CDR3 coding sequence is TGCGCCAGCAGCCTTGGGACTAGCGACGATTACGAGCAGTACTTC. It is translated as CASSLGTSDDYEQYF.

Note on this clone: Germline and junction disagree at one end, which may indicate a read error. The rearrangement joins TRBV18 to TRBJ2-3, with 12 bases matching TRBD2. CDR3 length: 19 residues. Germline lookup yields CDR1 KGHSH and CDR2 LQKENI. This chain's CDR3 is CASSPRASGGATSTDTQYF. CDR3 sequence (DNA): TGTGCCAGCTCGCCACGGGCTAGCGGGGGGGCGACCAGCACAGATACGCAGTATTTT.

This clone occurred a few times. This sequence joins TRBV7-3 and TRBJ1-6, with TRBD1 matching over 8 bases. Germline loops: CDR1 SGHTA, CDR2 FQGTGA. V lost 6 bases and J lost 7; bases outside the gene matches: 5. The CDR3 contains 14 residues. The CDR3 sequence is CASRDRGGNSPLHF. The CDR3, as DNA: TGTGCCAGCAGAGACAGGGGTGGCAATTCACCCCTCCACTTT.

The chain links TRBV28 to TRBJ2-4, with TRBD1 as a possible D gene (6 bases). V was pared by 8 bases and J by 3 bases, with 20 bases between. Germline loops: CDR1 MDHEN, CDR2 SYDVKM. The CDR3 covers 16 residues. The CDR3: CASRPPGESGKNIQYF. The CDR3 DNA follows: TGTGCCAGCCGGCCGCCAGGGGAAAGTGGCAAAAACATTCAGTACTTC.

The chain has TRBV5-1 and TRBJ1-2; maybe TRBD1 (6 bases). This CDR3 is 14 amino acids long. Germline V gene sequence: CDR1 SGHRS, CDR2 YFSETQ. V was trimmed by 0 bases and J by 8 bases, leaving 14 bases between them. CDR3 sequence (DNA): TGCGCCAGCAGCTTGGCCGCAGGGGTGGGAGGCTACACCTTC. Amino acid sequence: CASSLAAGVGGYTF.